This T cell receptor (beta chain) comes out of a study of blood T cell repertoires in COVID-19 (dated by TCRdb to between 2020 and 2021). Broadly, across the study: Samples covering the acute and convalescent phases of COVID-19 were provided by collaborators in the United States, Italy and Spain. The material from the prospective study consisted of cDNA or gDNA derived from T cells, B-cell-depleted T cells, or PBMCs. Deeply sampled blood TCRbeta repertoires from subjects exposed to, actively infected with, or recovered from COVID-19 were included in the dataset. The repertoires were made available in a free public database intended to serve as a resource for research on the immune response to SARS-CoV-2. Samples were obtained from the ongoing ImmuneRACE study (first 160 participants) and from some 1,300 subjects provided by 6 global collaborators. The sample metadata nearly always contained a de-identified subject ID, COVID-19 status, age in years and sex. HLA class I and class II types, where available, came from metadata supplied by the sample provider rather than from assay-based typing. General study outcomes and caveats: The amount of clinical and demographic metadata varied by source and participant and was provided uncurated.

Participants in the prospective study were aged roughly 18 to 100 years, lived in approximately 26 United States geographic areas, and enrolled through a virtual design. In the prospective study, participants were assigned to cohorts based on the clinical history participants reported in a screening survey and a study questionnaire. ImmuneRACE Cohort 3 recovered participants were defined by two consecutive negative NP/OP PCR tests, healthcare professional clearance, or symptom resolution. Mobile phlebotomists in the prospective study collected whole blood, serum and a nasopharyngeal or oropharyngeal swab from every participant. Over a roughly 2-month period, participants in the prospective study had the option of providing additional blood draws and questionnaires. Blood samples from the prospective study were shipped frozen or at room temperature prior to DNA extraction. As concerns this clone: Its target antigen remains unknown. No much larger clone exists at a distance of one base, and base qualities are not known.

TCRbeta CDR3 regions were amplified from genomic DNA using the immunoSEQ Assay, a bias-controlled multiplex PCR. From the authors' description of their analysis: The number of nucleated cells in each sample was estimated by amplification of reference gene primers within the assay. To quantify the absolute abundance of each unique TCRbeta CDR3 rearrangement, sequence reads were collapsed and filtered. For each sample, productive Simpson clonality was calculated as the square root of Simpson's diversity index across productive rearrangements. This is the immuneACCESS table as TCRdb keeps it, with only in-frame sequences that have V and J called. A part of the clones is gone; compared with another copy, unresolved V genes explain less than half, and the rest is unexplained. From that table come the V and J calls and clone size; the DNA was used to work out D and trimming. Counted in this sample were 140,000 to 150,000 clones; approximately 86% of them appeared once. Of the sample, less than 7% falls within the top ten clones.

This clonotype originated in a woman in her thirties or forties who had recovered from COVID-19. Specimen: PBMCs or T cells enriched from blood (not recorded which).

The CDR3 reads as follows: CASSSIQGARSPLHF. The sequenced DNA: TGTGCCAGCAGCTCCATACAGGGGGCGAGGTCACCCCTCCACTTT. The chain links TRBV7-8 with TRBJ1-6, and 9 junction bases match TRBD1. Its CDR3 holds 15 amino acids, cysteine through phenylalanine. CDR3 DNA only is kept here, 45 bases in frame from base 1. V is cut back by 4 bases and J by 10 bases, with 8 bases in the junction unmatched. CDR1 and CDR2 were assigned from the germline V gene as SGHVS and FQNEAQ.